The clone carrying this T cell receptor (beta chain) was seen ten or more times. TCRdb independently ran MiXCR on the RT-PCR reads; one entry per CDR3 protein. The sample consists of more than 550,000 distinct CDR3 sequences, 14% of them appearing once. The junction had 13 bases not matched to a gene; V was cut back by 3 bases and J by 8 bases. Germline V gene data show CDR1 as DFQATT and CDR2 as SNEGSKA (reference sequence). This CDR3 comprises 15 residues. This clonotype was obtained from a female donor in good health, serving as a healthy control. Sample: memory CD4+ T cells from blood. The rearrangement joins TRBV20-1 to TRBJ2-1, with TRBD1 identical over 7 bases. CDR3 sequence (DNA): TGCAGTGCTAGCGAGGCAGGGGGTCGGCGGGATGAGCAGTTCTTC. It encodes CSASEAGGRRDEQFF.